Following are 21 T cell receptor beta chains from one sample sequenced in a study of cytomegalovirus exposure and HLA in healthy donors. Clones were sequenced by immunoSEQ multiplex PCR, and TCRdb holds only the in-frame ones, with some missing. Of tens of thousands of clones in the sample, around 97% were seen once. The specimen was PBMCs. All receptors come from a woman younger than 30 in good health and CMV-seropositive.

The gene calls are TRBV7-6 and TRBJ2-1, with 11 bases that match TRBD2. Germline V gene lookup returns CDR1 SGHVS and CDR2 FNYEAQ. The V segment lost 4 bases and the J segment 2 bases; nucleotides outside the gene matches: 4. This CDR3 spans 16 amino acids. As DNA, the CDR3 is TGTGCCAGCAGCTCGACTAGCGGGAAGGCCTACAATGAGCAGTTCTTC. Translated, it gives CASSSTSGKAYNEQFF. Complete variable domain (other parts from reference TRBV7-6 and TRBJ2-1): GAGVSQSPRYKVTKRGQDVALRCDPISGHVSLYWYRQALGQGPEFLTYFNYEAQQDKSGLPNDRFSAERPEGSISTLTIQRTEQRDSAMYRCASSSTSGKAYNEQFFGPGTRLTVL.

The genes are TRBV27 and TRBJ2-1; the D is unclear. The CDR3 length is 12 residues. Germline loops: CDR1 MNHEY, CDR2 SMNVEV (reference sequence). Deletions cut 2 bases from V and 7 bases from J, with 6 bases between. This CDR3 is CASSLTVNEQFF. The CDR3 DNA sequence: TGTGCCAGCAGTTTAACAGTAAATGAGCAGTTCTTC.

The chain joins TRBV5-6 to TRBJ1-1, with D tentatively TRBD1 (5 bases). The CDR3 has 16 amino acids. The germline V gene has CDR1 SGHDT and CDR2 YYEEEE. V was pared by 4 bases and J by 2 bases, with 18 bases between. CDR3 DNA: TGTGCCAGCAGCCCGTCGGGGGGACTACCTAACACTGAAGCTTTCTTT. As protein: CASSPSGGLPNTEAFF.

Written as DNA, the CDR3 is TGTGCCAGCAGTGGACAGGCGAACACTGAAGCTTTCTTT. Its translation is CASSGQANTEAFF. The chain has TRBV6-1 and TRBJ1-1, with D maybe TRBD1 (6 bases). The germline V gene has CDR1 MNHNS and CDR2 SASEGT. Deletions cut 4 bases from V and 1 base from J, with 7 bases between. The CDR3 totals 13 residues.

This rearrangement joins TRBV7-3 to TRBJ2-1; 13 nucleotides match TRBD2. The J segment lost 4 bases and the V segment lost 5 bases, leaving 8 bases of the junction unmatched. The CDR3 is made up of 17 amino acids. CDR1 is SGHTA and CDR2 is FQGTGA in the germline V gene. The CDR3 is CASSQSLTSGRYNEQFF. Here the CDR3 DNA reads TGTGCCAGCAGCCAGTCGTTGACTAGCGGGAGGTACAATGAGCAGTTCTTC.

The chain is built from TRBV10-1 and TRBJ2-1; 7 bases fit TRBD1. Losses at the gene ends were 4 bases for V and 5 bases for J; bases not matched to a gene: 5. The CDR3 totals 14 residues. The germline gives CDR1 WNHNN, CDR2 SYGVQD (reference sequence). CDR3 amino acids: CASSAWDSNNEQFF. CDR3 sequence (DNA): TGCGCCAGCAGTGCCTGGGACAGCAACAATGAGCAGTTCTTC.

J is TRBJ2-2 and V is TRBV5-6; D not resolved. Per germline, CDR1 SGHDT and CDR2 YYEEEE. With 1 base removed from V and 1 base from J, the gap between germline ends came to 8 bases. The CDR3 totals 15 residues. The CDR3 DNA reads as TGTGCCAGCAGCTTGCTGCTACTGAACACCGGGGAGCTGTTTTTT. It codes for CASSLLLLNTGELFF.

Only one count was recorded for this clone. The chain joins TRBV4-1 to TRBJ2-7; 9 positions match TRBD2. Germline CDR1 and CDR2: MGHRA and YSYEKL. With V trimmed by 1 base and J by 4 bases, 5 bases remained unmatched. The CDR3 extends over 15 amino acids. CDR3 region: CASSQGGGRAYEQYF. The CDR3 DNA sequence: TGCGCCAGCAGCCAAGGGGGCGGGAGGGCTTACGAGCAGTACTTC.

The chain combines TRBV7-2 with TRBJ2-3; 11 nucleotides line up with TRBD2. The CDR3 has 17 residues. The ends lost 3 bases at V and 1 base at J; junction bases unmatched: 6. Germline V gene lookup returns CDR1 SGHTA and CDR2 FQGNSA. This CDR3 is CASSFGTSGSGTDTQYF. CDR3 DNA: TGTGCCAGCAGCTTTGGTACTAGCGGGAGCGGCACAGATACGCAGTATTTT.

The chain couples TRBV11-2 to TRBJ2-7; 8 nucleotides align to TRBD2. The V gene end was trimmed by 4 bases and the J gene end by 6 bases; junction bases not matched to a gene: 11. The CDR3 is made up of 15 amino acids. Germline CDR1 reads SGHAT; CDR2 reads FQNNGV. DNA of the CDR3: TGTGCCAGCAGCTACCCTTTGCGGGAGGAGGGCGAGCAGTACTTC. Translating it yields CASSYPLREEGEQYF.

V gene TRBV27 combines with J gene TRBJ2-7; D gene unclear. The germline V gene encodes CDR1 MNHEY and CDR2 SMNVEV (reference sequence). This CDR3 is built from 13 residues. Trimming took off 0 bases at V and 5 bases at J, with 8 bases between the two ends. The DNA for the CDR3 is TGTGCCAGCAGTTTATCCCCTGCGGACGAGCAGTACTTC. Amino acids: CASSLSPADEQYF.

The J gene is TRBJ1-1, the V gene TRBV9; D is undetermined. V was clipped by 4 bases and J by 6 bases, with 13 bases between them. CDR1 and CDR2 (germline): SGDLS, YYNGEE. The CDR3 extends over 13 amino acids. The CDR3 protein is CASSPPSRPEAFF. DNA for the CDR3: TGTGCCAGCAGCCCCCCCTCCCGTCCTGAAGCTTTCTTT.

J is TRBJ2-7 and V is TRBV4-1, with D possibly being TRBD1 (6 bases). This CDR3 region has 16 residues. CDR1 and CDR2 (germline): MGHRA, YSYEKL. The V end was cut by 4 bases, the J end by 4 bases, with 20 bases between. CDR3 DNA sequence: TGCGCCAGCAGCCCCCTCCAAGGACAGATGACTTACGAGCAGTACTTC. It translates to CASSPLQGQMTYEQYF.

The CDR3 DNA follows: TGTGCCAGCAGTTACTCTACCCCCGGGCAGTACTTC. Translating it yields CASSYSTPGQYF. V usage is TRBV6-6 and J usage is TRBJ2-7; D unresolved. Germline-derived CDR1 and CDR2 are MNHNY and SVGAGI (reference sequence). The ends were cut back, 0 bases at V and 9 bases at J, with 9 bases in the middle. The CDR3 totals 12 residues.

The chain uses TRBV6-1 and TRBJ1-3; D is perhaps TRBD1 (6 bases). Trimming took off 7 bases at V and 2 bases at J, with 12 bases between the two ends. The CDR3 contains 14 residues. Germline CDR1 and CDR2: MNHNS and SASEGT. CDR3: CASTKTGTGNTIYF. As DNA, the CDR3 is TGTGCCAGCACGAAAACAGGGACTGGAAACACCATATATTTT.

This clone was counted once. This chain joins TRBV10-2 and TRBJ2-3, with D possibly matching TRBD2 (7 bases). V shed 8 bases and J shed 2 bases, with 17 bases lying between them. Germline CDR1 reads WSHSY; CDR2 reads SAAADI. The length of the CDR3 is 15 residues. The CDR3 reads CASAGEGGSTDTQYF. CDR3 bases: TGCGCCAGCGCTGGGGAGGGGGGTTCCACAGATACGCAGTATTTT.

The J gene is TRBJ2-1, the V gene TRBV9; 11 positions agree with TRBD2. J gave up 4 bases and V 0 bases, and 3 bases lay outside the gene matches. Germline-derived CDR1 and CDR2 are SGDLS and YYNGEE. The CDR3 sequence is 16 residues long. The CDR3 nucleotides read TGTGCCAGCAGCGTAGAGGCTAGCGGGGGGTACAATGAGCAGTTCTTC. It specifies CASSVEASGGYNEQFF.

The chain carries TRBV10-3 and TRBJ2-1, with TRBD2 matching over 10 bases. Germline V gene sequence: CDR1 ENHRY, CDR2 SYGVKD. The CDR3 sequence is 17 residues long. The V gene end was trimmed by 2 bases and the J gene end by 4 bases; junction bases not matched to a gene: 8. The CDR3 region has the DNA TGTGCCATCAGTGAGCCCGGGACTAGCGTAAGATACAATGAGCAGTTCTTC. Protein: CAISEPGTSVRYNEQFF.

This chain connects TRBV4-1 to TRBJ1-1; 8 bases align to TRBD1. Trimming at V came to 6 bases and at J to 4 bases, leaving 10 bases not matched to a gene. This CDR3 spans 15 amino acids. CDR1 and CDR2 (germline): MGHRA, YSYEKL. The CDR3 region is CASSMEDRETTEAFF. The CDR3 nucleotides read TGCGCCAGCAGTATGGAGGACAGGGAGACCACTGAAGCTTTCTTT.

The V gene is TRBV2, the J gene TRBJ1-1; a possible D gene is TRBD1 (6 bases). Trimming shortened V by 5 bases and J by 5 bases, and 12 bases separated the two germline ends. Germline CDR1 reads SNHLY; CDR2 reads FYNNEI. The CDR3 runs to 13 residues. CDR3 bases: TGTGCCAGCAGTTTCAGGGGAGAGACTGAAGCTTTCTTT. This gives the protein CASSFRGETEAFF.

The chain is built from TRBV11-2 and TRBJ2-7; 7 bases agree with TRBD1. V lost 5 bases, J lost 1 base, and 8 bases stayed unmatched. This CDR3 is built from 15 residues. The germline V gene has CDR1 SGHAT and CDR2 FQNNGV. The CDR3 DNA reads as TGTGCCAGCAGCCGGGTACAGGGGTCATCCTACGAGCAGTACTTC. Translation: CASSRVQGSSYEQYF. The full variable domain, with the rest looked up from reference TRBV11-2 and TRBJ2-7, is EAGVAQSPRYKIIEKRQSVAFWCNPISGHATLYWYQQILGQGPKLLIQFQNNGVVDDSQLPKDRFSAERLKGVDSTLKIQPAKLEDSAVYLCASSRVQGSSYEQYFGPGTRLTVT.